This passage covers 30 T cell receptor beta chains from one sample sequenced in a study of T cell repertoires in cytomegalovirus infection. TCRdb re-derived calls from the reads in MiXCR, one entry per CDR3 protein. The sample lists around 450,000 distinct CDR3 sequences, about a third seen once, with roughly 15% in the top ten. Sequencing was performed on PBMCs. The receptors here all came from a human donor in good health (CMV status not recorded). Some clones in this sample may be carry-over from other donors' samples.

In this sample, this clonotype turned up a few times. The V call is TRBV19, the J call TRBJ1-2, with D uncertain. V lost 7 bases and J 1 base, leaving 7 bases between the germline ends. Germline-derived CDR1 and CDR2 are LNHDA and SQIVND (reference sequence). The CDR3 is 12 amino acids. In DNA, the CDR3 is TGTGCCAGTACCACGGTTAACTATGGCTACACCTTC. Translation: CASTTVNYGYTF.

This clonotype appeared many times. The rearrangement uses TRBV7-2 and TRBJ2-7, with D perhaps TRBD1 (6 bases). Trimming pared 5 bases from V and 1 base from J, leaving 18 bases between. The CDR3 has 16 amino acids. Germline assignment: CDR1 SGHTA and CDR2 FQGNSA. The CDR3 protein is CASSPGHVLQSYEQYF. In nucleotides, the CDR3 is TGTGCCAGCAGCCCGGGACATGTCCTTCAATCCTACGAGCAGTACTTC.

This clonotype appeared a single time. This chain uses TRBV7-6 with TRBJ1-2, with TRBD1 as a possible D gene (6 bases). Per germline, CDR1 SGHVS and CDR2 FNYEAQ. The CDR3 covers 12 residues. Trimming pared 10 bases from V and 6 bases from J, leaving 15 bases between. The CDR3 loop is CAISQGNDGYTF. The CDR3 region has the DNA TGTGCCATCAGTCAGGGGAACGATGGCTACACCTTC.

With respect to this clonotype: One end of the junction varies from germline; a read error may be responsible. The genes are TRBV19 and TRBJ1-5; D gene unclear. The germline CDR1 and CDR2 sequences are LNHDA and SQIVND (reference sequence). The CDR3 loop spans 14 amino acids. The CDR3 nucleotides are TGTGCCAGTATGGCCACGGCTAGCAATCACCCCCAGCATTTT. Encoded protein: CASMATASNHPQHF.

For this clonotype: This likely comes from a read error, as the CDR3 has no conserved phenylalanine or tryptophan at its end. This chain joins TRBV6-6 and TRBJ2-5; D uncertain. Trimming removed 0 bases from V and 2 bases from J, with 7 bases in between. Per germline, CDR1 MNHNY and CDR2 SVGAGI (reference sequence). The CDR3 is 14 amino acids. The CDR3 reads CASSYSELQETQYL. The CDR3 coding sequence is TGTGCCAGCAGTTACTCGGAGTTACAAGAGACCCAGTACTTA.

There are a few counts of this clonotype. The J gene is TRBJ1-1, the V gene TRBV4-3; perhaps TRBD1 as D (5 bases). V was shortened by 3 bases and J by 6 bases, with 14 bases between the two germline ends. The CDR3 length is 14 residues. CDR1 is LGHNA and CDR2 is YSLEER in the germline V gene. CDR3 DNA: TGCGCCAGCAGCCAGGGGGGGGGGATGGCTGAAGCTTTCTTT. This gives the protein CASSQGGGMAEAFF.

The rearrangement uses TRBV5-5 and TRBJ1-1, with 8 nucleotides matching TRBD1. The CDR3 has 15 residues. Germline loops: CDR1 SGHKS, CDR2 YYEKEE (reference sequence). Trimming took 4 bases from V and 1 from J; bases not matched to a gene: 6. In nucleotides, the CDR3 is TGTGCCAGCAGCCCCGGACAGGGCGGGAACACTGAAGCTTTCTTT. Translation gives CASSPGQGGNTEAFF. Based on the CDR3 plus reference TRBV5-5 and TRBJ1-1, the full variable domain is DAGVTQSPTHLIKTRGQQVTLRCSPISGHKSVSWYQQVLGQGPQFIFQYYEKEERGRGNFPDRFSARQFPNYSSELNVNALLLGDSALYLCASSPGQGGNTEAFFGQGTRLTVV.

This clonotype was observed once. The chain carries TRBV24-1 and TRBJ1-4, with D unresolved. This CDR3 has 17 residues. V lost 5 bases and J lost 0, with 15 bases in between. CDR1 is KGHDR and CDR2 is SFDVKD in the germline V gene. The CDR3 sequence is CATSVGRVSPTNEKLFF. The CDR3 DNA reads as TGTGCCACCAGTGTGGGGAGAGTATCCCCAACTAATGAAAAACTGTTTTTT.

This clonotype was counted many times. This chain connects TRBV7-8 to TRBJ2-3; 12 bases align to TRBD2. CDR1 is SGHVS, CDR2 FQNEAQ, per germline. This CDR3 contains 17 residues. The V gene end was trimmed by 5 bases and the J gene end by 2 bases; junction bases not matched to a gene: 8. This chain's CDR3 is CASSARLAGDATDTQYF. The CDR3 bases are TGTGCCAGCAGCGCCCGACTAGCGGGGGACGCCACAGATACGCAGTATTTT.

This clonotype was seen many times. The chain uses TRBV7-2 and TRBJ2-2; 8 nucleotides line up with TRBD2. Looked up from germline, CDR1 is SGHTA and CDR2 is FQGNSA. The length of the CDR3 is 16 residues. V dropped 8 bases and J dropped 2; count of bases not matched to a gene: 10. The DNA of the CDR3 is TGTGCCAGCGGACTCTTGGCGGGGGGCAACACCGGGGAGCTGTTTTTT. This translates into CASGLLAGGNTGELFF.

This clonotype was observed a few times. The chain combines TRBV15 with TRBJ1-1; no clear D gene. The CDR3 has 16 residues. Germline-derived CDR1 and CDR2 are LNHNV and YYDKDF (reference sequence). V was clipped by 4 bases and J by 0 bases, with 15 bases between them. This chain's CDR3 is CATSNLDGYMNTEAFF. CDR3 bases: TGTGCCACCAGCAATTTGGACGGCTACATGAACACTGAAGCTTTCTTT.

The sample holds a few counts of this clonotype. Here the CDR3 DNA reads TGTGCCAGCAGCCCCCGTAGCGGGGAGAAGACCTCCGAGCAGTACTTC. Amino acids: CASSPRSGEKTSEQYF. The chain recombines TRBV7-9 with TRBJ2-7; 8 bases align to TRBD2. V shed 5 bases, J shed 6 bases, and the junction held 15 bases outside the gene matches. This CDR3 has 16 amino acids. CDR1 and CDR2 from the germline V gene are SEHNR and FQNEAQ (reference sequence). Full variable domain (rest looked up from reference TRBV7-9 and TRBJ2-7): DTGVSQNPRHKITKRGQNVTFRCDPISEHNRLYWYRQTLGQGPEFLTYFQNEAQLEKSRLLSDRFSAERPKGSFSTLEIQRTEQGDSAMYLCASSPRSGEKTSEQYFGPGTRLTVT.

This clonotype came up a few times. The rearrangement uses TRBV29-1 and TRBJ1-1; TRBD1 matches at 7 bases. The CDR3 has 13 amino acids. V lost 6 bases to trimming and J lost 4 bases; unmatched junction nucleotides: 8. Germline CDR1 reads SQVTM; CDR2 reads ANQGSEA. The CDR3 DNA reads TGCAGCGTGCAGGGGGTAATGGGCACTGAAGCTTTCTTT. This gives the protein CSVQGVMGTEAFF.

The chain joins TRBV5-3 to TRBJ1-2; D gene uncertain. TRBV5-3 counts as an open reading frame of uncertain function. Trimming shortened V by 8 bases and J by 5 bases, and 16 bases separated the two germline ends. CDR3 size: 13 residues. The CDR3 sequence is CASSQGLRYGYTF. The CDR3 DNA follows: TGTGCCAGCAGCCAAGGACTTCGTTATGGCTACACCTTC.

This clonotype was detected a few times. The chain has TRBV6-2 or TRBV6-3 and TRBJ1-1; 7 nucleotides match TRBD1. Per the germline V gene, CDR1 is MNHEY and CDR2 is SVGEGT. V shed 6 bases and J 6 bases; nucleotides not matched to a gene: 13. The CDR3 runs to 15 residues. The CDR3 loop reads CASSPRQGRVAEAFF. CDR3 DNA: TGTGCCAGCAGCCCTAGACAGGGTAGGGTCGCTGAAGCTTTCTTT.

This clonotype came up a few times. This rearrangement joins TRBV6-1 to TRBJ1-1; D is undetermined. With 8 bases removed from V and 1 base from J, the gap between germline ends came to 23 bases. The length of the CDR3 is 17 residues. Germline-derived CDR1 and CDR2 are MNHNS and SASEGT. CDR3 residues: CASPDNLPREGNTEAFF. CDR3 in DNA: TGTGCCAGCCCTGATAACCTCCCCCGCGAGGGGAACACTGAAGCTTTCTTT.

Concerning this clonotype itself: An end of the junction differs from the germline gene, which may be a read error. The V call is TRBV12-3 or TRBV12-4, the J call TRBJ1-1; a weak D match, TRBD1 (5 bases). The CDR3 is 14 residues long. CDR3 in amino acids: CASSLAGTNTEALF. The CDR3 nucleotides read TGTGCCAGCAGTTTAGCAGGGACGAACACTGAAGCTTTATTT.

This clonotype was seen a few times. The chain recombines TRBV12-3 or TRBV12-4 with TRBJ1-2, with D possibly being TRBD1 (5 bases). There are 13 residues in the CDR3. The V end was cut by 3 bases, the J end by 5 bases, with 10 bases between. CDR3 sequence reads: CASSLDNFYGYTF. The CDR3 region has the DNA TGTGCCAGCAGTTTGGACAATTTTTATGGCTACACCTTC.

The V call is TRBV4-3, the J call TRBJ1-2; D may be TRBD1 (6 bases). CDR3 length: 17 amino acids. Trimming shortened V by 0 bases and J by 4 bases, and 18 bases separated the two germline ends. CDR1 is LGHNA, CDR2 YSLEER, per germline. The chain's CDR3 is CASSQEAWGGGGYGYTF. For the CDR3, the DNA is TGCGCCAGCAGCCAAGAAGCCTGGGGGGGCGGAGGCTATGGCTACACCTTC.

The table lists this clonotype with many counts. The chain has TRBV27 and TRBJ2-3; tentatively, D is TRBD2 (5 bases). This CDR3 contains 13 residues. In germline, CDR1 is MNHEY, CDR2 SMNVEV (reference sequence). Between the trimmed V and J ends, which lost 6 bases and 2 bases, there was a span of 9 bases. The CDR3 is CASSLAPTDTQYF. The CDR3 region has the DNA TGTGCCAGCAGCTTAGCGCCCACAGATACGCAGTATTTT.

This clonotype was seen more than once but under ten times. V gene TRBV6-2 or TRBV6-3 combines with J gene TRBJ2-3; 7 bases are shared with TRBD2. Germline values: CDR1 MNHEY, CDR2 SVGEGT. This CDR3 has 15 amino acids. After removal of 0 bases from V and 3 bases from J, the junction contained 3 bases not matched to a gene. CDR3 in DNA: TGTGCCAGCAGTTACTCGAAGCGGGGAACAGATACGCAGTATTTT. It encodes CASSYSKRGTDTQYF.

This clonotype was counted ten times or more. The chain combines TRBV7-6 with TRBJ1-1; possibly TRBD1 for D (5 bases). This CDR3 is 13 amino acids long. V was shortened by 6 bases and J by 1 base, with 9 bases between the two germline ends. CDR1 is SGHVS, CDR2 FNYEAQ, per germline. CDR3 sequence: CASSDGGNTEAFF. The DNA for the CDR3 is TGTGCCAGCAGTGACGGGGGGAACACTGAAGCTTTCTTT.

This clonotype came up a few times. Here the CDR3 DNA reads TGTGCCACCTTCAACAGGGTCGGAGAGCAGTTCTTC. Residues: CATFNRVGEQFF. The chain joins TRBV19 to TRBJ2-1, with TRBD1 as a possible D gene (6 bases). Germline V lookup: CDR1 LNHDA, CDR2 SQIVND (reference sequence). The V gene lost 10 bases and the J gene lost 10 bases, with 17 bases spanning the gap. The CDR3 is made up of 12 amino acids.

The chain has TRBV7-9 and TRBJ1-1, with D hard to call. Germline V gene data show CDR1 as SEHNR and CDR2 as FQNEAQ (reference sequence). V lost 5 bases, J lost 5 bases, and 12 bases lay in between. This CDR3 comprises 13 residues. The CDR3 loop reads CASSHMERTEAFF. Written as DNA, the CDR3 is TGTGCCAGCAGCCACATGGAAAGAACTGAAGCTTTCTTT.

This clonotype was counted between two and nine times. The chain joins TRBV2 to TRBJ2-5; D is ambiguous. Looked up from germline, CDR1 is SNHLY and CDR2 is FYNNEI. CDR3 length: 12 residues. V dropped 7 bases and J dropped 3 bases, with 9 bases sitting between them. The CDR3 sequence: CASKLQKETQYF. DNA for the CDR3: TGTGCCAGCAAGTTACAAAAAGAGACCCAGTACTTC.

Written as DNA, the CDR3 is TGTGCCAGCCTCGATGATGTCTATGGCTACACCTTC. Encoded protein: CASLDDVYGYTF. The chain couples TRBV2 to TRBJ1-2; D is undetermined. This CDR3 comprises 12 residues. Germline-derived CDR1 and CDR2 are SNHLY and FYNNEI. V lost 8 bases to trimming and J lost 4 bases, with 11 bases between them.

CDR3: CASSHRVSGEETQYF. The CDR3 nucleotides are TGTGCCAGCAGCCATCGGGTGAGCGGGGAAGAGACCCAGTACTTC. The chain uses TRBV7-9 and TRBJ2-5; 7 positions agree with TRBD2. Germline lookup yields CDR1 SEHNR and CDR2 FQNEAQ (reference sequence). The junction had 9 bases not matched to a gene; V was cut back by 5 bases and J by 3 bases. CDR3 size: 15 residues.

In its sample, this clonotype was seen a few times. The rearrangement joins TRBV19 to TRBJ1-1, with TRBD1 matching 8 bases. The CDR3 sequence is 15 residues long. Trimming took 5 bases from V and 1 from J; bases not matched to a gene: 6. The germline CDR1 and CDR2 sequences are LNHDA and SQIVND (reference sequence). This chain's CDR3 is CASSVQGAGNTEAFF. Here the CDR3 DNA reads TGTGCCAGTAGTGTGCAGGGGGCGGGGAACACTGAAGCTTTCTTT.

The DNA for the CDR3 is TGTGCCAGCAGAAGCAATTACGCTCTATGGCAAGAGGGTAATGAGCAGTTCTTC. Translated: CASRSNYALWQEGNEQFF. The gene calls are TRBV27 and TRBJ2-1; TRBD2 is a possible D gene (5 bases). The CDR3 has 18 amino acids. V was trimmed by 6 bases and J by 7 bases, leaving 28 bases between them. Germline V gene data show CDR1 as MNHEY and CDR2 as SMNVEV (reference sequence).

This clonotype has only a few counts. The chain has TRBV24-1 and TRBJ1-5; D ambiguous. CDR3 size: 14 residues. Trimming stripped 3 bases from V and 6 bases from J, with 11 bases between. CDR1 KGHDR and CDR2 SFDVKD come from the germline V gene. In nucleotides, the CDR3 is TGTGCCACCAGTGATACCCCAGGTGGTCAGCCCCAGCATTTT. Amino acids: CATSDTPGGQPQHF.